One and the same sample provided the 14 T cell receptor beta chains below, sequenced in a study of low-dose radiotherapy and immunotherapy resistance in tumors. First-strand cDNA relied on TRAV- and TRBV-specific primers spanning alpha and beta chains. Both a constant-region primer and a V-primer adapter served to amplify TCRs across 15 to 20 PCR cycles. TCRdb re-called the reads through MiXCR, storing one row per CDR3 protein. The data show fewer than 20,000 distinct CDR3 sequences, approximately 79% seen once. The receptors originated from a human donor with advanced metastatic prostate, ovarian, gallbladder or colorectal cancer (not recorded which). This table probably holds off-target reads from a library built for another chain.

CDR3 bases: TGTGCCAGCAGCTTGGAGGGCAGGATGGACATTCAGTACTTC. This sequence encodes CASSLEGRMDIQYF. The rearrangement links TRBV5-4 to TRBJ2-4; D gene uncertain. V was pared by 0 bases and J by 8 bases, with 12 bases between. This CDR3 has 14 residues. In germline, CDR1 is SGHNT, CDR2 YYREEE (reference sequence).

This chain joins TRBV2 and TRBJ2-1; 8 bases line up with TRBD2. The CDR3 spans 14 residues. V lost 10 bases, J lost 3 bases, and 8 bases stayed unmatched. From germline, CDR1 is SNHLY and CDR2 FYNNEI. CDR3 in amino acids: CATRASGFYNEQFF. DNA of the CDR3: TGTGCCACAAGGGCTAGCGGGTTCTACAATGAGCAGTTCTTC.

The chain joins TRBV6-1 to TRBJ1-1; the D gene is possibly TRBD1 (5 bases). This CDR3 region has 16 residues. V was clipped by 7 bases and J by 0 bases, with 18 bases between them. The germline gives CDR1 MNHNS, CDR2 SASEGT. The CDR3 DNA sequence: TGTGCCAGCATCGTAGGGGAGACACTCATGAACACTGAAGCTTTCTTT. The encoded protein is CASIVGETLMNTEAFF.

This chain links TRBV13 with TRBJ1-5; 12 bases match TRBD1. Looked up from germline, CDR1 is PRHDT and CDR2 is FYEKMQ (reference sequence). The V segment lost 1 base and the J segment 2 bases; nucleotides outside the gene matches: 12. This CDR3 region has 20 residues. The CDR3 DNA reads as TGTGCCAGCAGCTTAGAGGGACAGGGGGCTATCGGTAGGGGCAATCAGCCCCAGCATTTT. It is translated as CASSLEGQGAIGRGNQPQHF.

This sequence joins TRBV28 and TRBJ2-1; TRBD2 is a possible D gene (6 bases). The CDR3 is 14 amino acids. From germline, CDR1 is MDHEN and CDR2 SYDVKM. Trimming stripped 6 bases from V and 4 bases from J, with 13 bases between. CDR3 residues: CASRPTGTYNEQFF. The CDR3 DNA follows: TGTGCCAGCAGGCCTACTGGGACTTACAATGAGCAGTTCTTC.

The V and J genes are TRBV29-1 and TRBJ2-7, with D uncertain. The CDR3 is 11 residues long. V gave up 5 bases and J gave up 2 bases, with 7 bases separating them. CDR1 SQVTM and CDR2 ANQGSEA come from the germline V gene. CDR3 sequence (DNA): TGCAGCGTTCAAAGAGCCTACGAGCAGTACTTC. Protein product: CSVQRAYEQYF.

The V and J genes are TRBV28 and TRBJ1-4, with 9 bases lining up with TRBD1. J lost 0 bases, V lost 6 bases, and 20 bases had no gene match. Germline CDR1 reads MDHEN; CDR2 reads SYDVKM. This CDR3 has 21 residues. Written as DNA, the CDR3 is TGTGCCAGCAGCCTTAACCCGGACAGGGGCCATTGGGCCGCAACTAATGAAAAACTGTTTTTT. This gives the protein CASSLNPDRGHWAATNEKLFF.

This clonotype has just a few counts. The chain carries TRBV18 and TRBJ1-1; TRBD1 matches 7 bases. CDR3 length: 13 residues. V lost 6 bases to trimming and J lost 1 base; unmatched junction nucleotides: 2. The germline V gene encodes CDR1 KGHSH and CDR2 LQKENI. DNA for the CDR3: TGTGCCAGCTCCCGGGACAGGAACACTGAAGCTTTCTTT. This translates into CASSRDRNTEAFF.

The chain joins TRBV29-1 to TRBJ2-1, with D perhaps matching TRBD2 (6 bases). Trimming left V 4 bases short and J 4 bases short, with 11 bases between. CDR3 length: 13 amino acids. Looked up from germline, CDR1 is SQVTM and CDR2 is ANQGSEA. CDR3 nucleotide sequence: TGCAGCGTTGGGGGGGACGGGTACAATGAGCAGTTCTTC. Its translation is CSVGGDGYNEQFF.

This clonotype ranks as large. The V and J genes are TRBV6-4 and TRBJ2-5; D is unresolved. The V and J ends lost 2 bases and 1 base respectively, with 8 bases between them. The V gene's germline CDR1 is MRHNA and CDR2 SNTAGT. CDR3 size: 14 residues. The CDR3 bases are TGTGCCAGCAGTGACCCACGCCGCCAAGAGACCCAGTACTTC. Protein product: CASSDPRRQETQYF.

This clonotype has just one count. The chain recombines TRBV30 with TRBJ1-1; TRBD1 matches at 7 bases. The germline V gene encodes CDR1 GTSNPN and CDR2 SVGIG (reference sequence). J gave up 4 bases and V 5 bases, and 7 bases lay outside the gene matches. The CDR3 is made up of 13 amino acids. This CDR3 is CAWDAQGTTEAFF. CDR3 DNA sequence: TGTGCCTGGGATGCACAGGGGACCACTGAAGCTTTCTTT.

This chain joins TRBV12-3 or TRBV12-4 and TRBJ1-5; D ambiguous. The CDR3 extends over 14 amino acids. With 3 bases removed from V and 4 bases from J, the gap between germline ends came to 10 bases. CDR3 amino acids: CASSLLAVNQPQHF. The CDR3 nucleotides read TGTGCCAGCAGTTTGTTGGCAGTAAATCAGCCCCAGCATTTT.

V and J are TRBV10-3 and TRBJ1-5; TRBD1 aligns across 8 bases. The CDR3 has 12 amino acids. V trimming: 9 bases; J trimming: 4 bases; junction bases outside the gene matches: 2. Germline V CDR1 and CDR2: ENHRY, SYGVKD. The CDR3 sequence is CAIGQGNQPQHF. In DNA, the CDR3 is TGTGCCATTGGACAGGGTAATCAGCCCCAGCATTTT.

The DNA for the CDR3 is TGTGCCAGCAGTGACGGAATGGGGCTACAGCCCCAGCATTTT. Protein: CASSDGMGLQPQHF. This sequence joins TRBV2 and TRBJ1-5; possibly TRBD1 for D (5 bases). V gave up 3 bases and J gave up 7 bases, with 13 bases separating them. Per germline, CDR1 SNHLY and CDR2 FYNNEI. CDR3 size: 14 residues.